Presented here are 15 T cell receptor beta chains from one specimen sequenced in a study of OX40 agonist ivuxolimab in advanced cancers. Some clones are missing from TCRdb's copy, which holds only in-frame ones; the method was immunoSEQ multiplex PCR. The sample has under 25,000 clones; 80% to 90% are singletons. Sequencing was performed on CD4+ or CD8+ T cells sorted from blood, taken in a trial of the OX40 agonist ivuxolimab. The receptors originated from an adult with an advanced solid tumor such as melanoma, head and neck, liver or kidney cancer.

This clone turned up a few times. The chain carries TRBV5-6 and TRBJ2-7; the match to TRBD1 covers 8 bases. This CDR3 comprises 14 residues. Germline V lookup: CDR1 SGHDT, CDR2 YYEEEE. After removal of 3 bases from V and 2 bases from J, the junction contained 4 bases not matched to a gene. The CDR3 sequence: CASSYLDRAYEQYF. CDR3 coding DNA: TGTGCCAGCAGCTACCTGGACAGGGCCTACGAGCAGTACTTC.

This clone was seen just once. This chain links TRBV5-4 with TRBJ2-2; D gene ambiguous. With 4 bases removed from V and 2 bases from J, the gap between germline ends came to 9 bases. From germline, CDR1 is SGHNT and CDR2 YYREEE (reference sequence). This CDR3 comprises 14 residues. CDR3 nucleotide sequence: TGTGCCAGCAGCCTGTGGGCAAACACCGGGGAGCTGTTTTTT. It specifies CASSLWANTGELFF. The full variable domain, rest sourced from reference TRBV5-4 and TRBJ2-2, is ETGVTQSPTHLIKTRGQQVTLRCSSQSGHNTVSWYQQALGQGPQFIFQYYREEENGRGNFPPRFSGLQFPNYSSELNVNALELDDSALYLCASSLWANTGELFFGEGSRLTVL.

The chain links TRBV2 to TRBJ2-7, with D tentatively TRBD2 (5 bases). Germline V gene data show CDR1 as SNHLY and CDR2 as FYNNEI. The CDR3 contains 12 residues. V dropped 8 bases and J dropped 2 bases, with 10 bases sitting between them. The CDR3 loop reads CASVGGTYEQYF. DNA for the CDR3: TGTGCCAGCGTAGGAGGAACCTACGAGCAGTACTTC.

The V and J genes are TRBV28 and TRBJ2-7; 12 bases are a match to TRBD2. Germline V gene data show CDR1 as MDHEN and CDR2 as SYDVKM. There are 15 residues in the CDR3. After removal of 2 bases from V and 1 base from J, the junction contained 0 bases not matched to a gene. The CDR3 sequence: CASSLGLAGSYEQYF. CDR3 bases: TGTGCCAGCAGTTTAGGACTAGCGGGATCCTACGAGCAGTACTTC.

The chain uses TRBV19 and TRBJ1-5; D gene uncertain. CDR1 is LNHDA and CDR2 is SQIVND in the germline V gene (reference sequence). The CDR3 is 14 residues long. The ends were cut back, 1 base at V and 9 bases at J, with 13 bases in the middle. This chain's CDR3 is CASSIAVGSRPQHF. The CDR3 bases are TGTGCCAGTAGTATAGCTGTGGGGTCGAGGCCCCAGCATTTT.

The chain links TRBV11-2 to TRBJ2-7, with a weak D call TRBD1 (6 bases). CDR1 and CDR2 (germline): SGHAT, FQNNGV. Trimming cost V 6 bases and J 5 bases, with 17 bases left between them. The CDR3 totals 14 residues. CDR3 DNA sequence: TGTGCCAGCAGTTTCCCCGGGACACTCAACGAGCAGTACTTC. Protein product: CASSFPGTLNEQYF.

This clone has just one count. This chain uses TRBV6-5 with TRBJ2-2; tentative D call: TRBD1 (7 bases). This CDR3 region has 15 residues. Germline loops: CDR1 MNHEY, CDR2 SVGAGI. Trimming took off 0 bases at V and 6 bases at J, with 11 bases between the two ends. CDR3 region: CASSYSEGASGELFF. Written as DNA, the CDR3 is TGTGCCAGCAGTTACTCGGAGGGGGCTTCCGGGGAGCTGTTTTTT.

The sample holds a few counts of this clone. This rearrangement joins TRBV11-2 to TRBJ1-1; unclear D gene. Germline V gene lookup returns CDR1 SGHAT and CDR2 FQNNGV. The V and J ends lost 3 bases and 4 bases respectively, with 3 bases between them. The CDR3 length is 11 residues. DNA of the CDR3: TGTGCCAGCAGCTTCGGCACTGAAGCTTTCTTT. It codes for CASSFGTEAFF.

Concerning this clone itself: In the same sample, other DNA sequences code for this CDR3. The chain has TRBV30 and TRBJ2-1, with D perhaps matching TRBD2 (7 bases). The CDR3 is 15 amino acids. CDR1 and CDR2 (germline): GTSNPN, SVGIG (reference sequence). Between the trimmed V and J ends, which lost 3 bases and 3 bases, there was a span of 15 bases. The DNA of the CDR3 is TGTGCCTGGAGGGTAGGGGGGGCGGGCTACAATGAGCAGTTCTTC. Encoded protein: CAWRVGGAGYNEQFF.

The rearrangement links TRBV7-3 to TRBJ2-2, with D possibly matching TRBD2 (5 bases). This CDR3 contains 15 residues. The V end was cut by 5 bases, the J end by 0 bases, with 10 bases between. Germline-derived CDR1 and CDR2 are SGHTA and FQGTGA. DNA for the CDR3: TGTGCCAGCAGCCCTTTCGGGACGAACACCGGGGAGCTGTTTTTT. Translation gives CASSPFGTNTGELFF. Using reference TRBV7-3 and TRBJ2-2 for the parts outside the CDR3, the full variable domain is GAGVSQTPSNKVTEKGKYVELRCDPISGHTALYWYRQSLGQGPEFLIYFQGTGAADDSGLPNDRFFAVRPEGSVSTLKIQRTERGDSAVYLCASSPFGTNTGELFFGEGSRLTVL.

The chain employs TRBV6-5 and TRBJ1-2; no clear D gene. The length of the CDR3 is 11 residues. V was shortened by 6 bases and J by 2 bases, with 4 bases between the two germline ends. Germline V gene lookup returns CDR1 MNHEY and CDR2 SVGAGI. The CDR3 here is CASRVNYGYTF. As DNA, the CDR3 is TGTGCCAGCAGGGTAAACTATGGCTACACCTTC.

The chain is built from TRBV28 and TRBJ1-6; weak D call: TRBD1 (5 bases). V lost 1 base, J lost 12 bases, and 13 bases lay in between. The CDR3 is made up of 14 amino acids. Germline lookup yields CDR1 MDHEN and CDR2 SYDVKM. CDR3 residues: CASSLFRVGGPLHF. CDR3 bases: TGTGCCAGCAGTTTATTCAGGGTGGGAGGACCCCTCCACTTT.

The chain employs TRBV7-9 and TRBJ2-7; the D gene could be TRBD1 or TRBD2 (5 bases each). Germline-derived CDR1 and CDR2 are SEHNR and FQNEAQ (reference sequence). This CDR3 has 16 residues. V was clipped by 1 base and J by 0 bases, with 13 bases between them. This CDR3 is CASSLGDGKFSYEQYF. The CDR3 DNA is TGTGCCAGCAGCTTAGGGGACGGCAAGTTCTCCTACGAGCAGTACTTC.

The chain links TRBV6-6 to TRBJ1-1, with a tentative D call TRBD1 (6 bases). From germline, CDR1 is MNHNY and CDR2 SVGAGI (reference sequence). Trimming left V 4 bases short and J 0 bases short, with 12 bases between. The CDR3 runs to 15 residues. This CDR3 is CASSSDRGLNTEAFF. The CDR3 DNA reads TGTGCCAGCAGTTCGGACAGAGGGTTGAACACTGAAGCTTTCTTT.

The V and J genes are TRBV2 and TRBJ2-1; 7 positions agree with TRBD1. The CDR3 consists of 15 residues. The ends lost 6 bases at V and 0 bases at J; junction bases unmatched: 5. Germline V lookup: CDR1 SNHLY, CDR2 FYNNEI. CDR3 in amino acids: CASRTGTDSYNEQFF. The CDR3 nucleotides read TGTGCCAGCAGAACCGGGACAGACTCCTACAATGAGCAGTTCTTC. Variable domain in full (rest from reference TRBV2 and TRBJ2-1): EPEVTQTPSHQVTQMGQEVILRCVPISNHLYFYWYRQILGQKVEFLVSFYNNEISEKSEIFDDQFSVERPDGSNFTLKIRSTKLEDSAMYFCASRTGTDSYNEQFFGPGTRLTVL.